The present entry profiles one T cell receptor (beta chain) with its context. Antigen specificity is unknown. The sample comes from a study of graft-versus-host responses after intestinal transplantation. Study-level background: Anti-thymocyte globulin induction was given to all recipients, followed by tacrolimus and steroids for around three years.

CDR1 SGHRS and CDR2 YFSETQ come from the germline V gene. This CDR3 spans 12 amino acids. V dropped 3 bases and J dropped 9; count of bases not matched to a gene: 3. Overall study results and limits: Early post-transplant HvG declines showed an association with peak circulating GvH clone levels. GvH clones turned up in recipient marrow; some had shown up first in ileum or blood.

The graft tissue was processed, and this released both intraepithelial and lamina propria lymphocytes. Profiling relied on immunoSEQ multiplex PCR, and the TCRdb table lists in-frame clones only, not all of them. The table has more than 50,000 clones, around 86% seen once. The sequence derives from a human patient who received an intestinal transplant, so some T cells may come from the graft donor. The chain has TRBV5-1 and TRBJ2-1; 7 nucleotides align to TRBD1. Sequences were derived from ileum tissue, sampled more than 350 days after transplant. As DNA, the CDR3 is TGCGCCAGCAGCTCACAGGGGTTTGAGCAGTTCTTC. It codes for CASSSQGFEQFF.